These 2 T cell receptor beta chains were all obtained from the same sample, sequenced in a study of blood T cells in healthy people across ages. The use of a sample-barcoded 5' primer and a J-beta primer mix characterized a second PCR of about 7 to 12 cycles. TCRdb re-called the 5' RACE reads through MiXCR, storing one row per CDR3 protein. The data contain hundreds of thousands of distinct CDR3 sequences, 20% to 30% of them singletons. This sample also appeared in a second study, on T cells of mothers and their children.

Sequencing was done on a sample of blood. Source of these receptors: a boy younger than 18 in good health.

The chain uses TRBV20-1 and TRBJ2-5; D may be TRBD1 (5 bases). Germline values: CDR1 DFQATT, CDR2 SNEGSKA (reference sequence). The CDR3 runs to 14 residues. Between the trimmed V and J ends, which lost 2 bases and 0 bases, there was a span of 10 bases. The CDR3 spells CSARQGVYQETQYF. DNA for the CDR3: TGCAGTGCTAGACAAGGGGTTTACCAAGAGACCCAGTACTTC.

This clonotype was counted a few times. The CDR3 loop reads CASSLSAGTGYTF. Here the CDR3 DNA reads TGTGCCAGCAGTTTATCGGCAGGAACTGGCTACACCTTC. The chain links TRBV28 to TRBJ1-2; D unresolved. Germline loops: CDR1 MDHEN, CDR2 SYDVKM. Between the trimmed V and J ends, which lost 1 base and 7 bases, there was a span of 10 bases. This CDR3 comprises 13 residues.